This T cell receptor beta chain was recovered during a study of blood T cell repertoires in COVID-19. Study overall: Samples of COVID-19 (acute and convalescent) were obtained from the United States, Italy and Spain. In each case, the material was cDNA or gDNA derived from T cells, B-cell-depleted T cells, or PBMCs.

This clone was seen only a few times. The V gene's germline CDR1 is KGHSH and CDR2 LQKENI. The CDR3 spans 11 residues. V lost 3 bases to trimming and J lost 4 bases, with 4 bases between them. As originally analysed: Amplification with reference gene primers provided the estimates of nucleated cell counts. The assay was immunoSEQ multiplex PCR, and TCRdb's table has in-frame clones only and misses some. D and trimming were read from the DNA, whereas the V and J calls and clone size are those reported in that table. Among 200,000 to 250,000 clones listed, approximately 85% were seen once. This sequence was found in a man aged 50-59 years who had recovered from COVID-19. The chain links TRBV18 to TRBJ2-7; D gene uncertain. The material sequenced was peripheral blood. The CDR3 here is CASSPEYEQYF. CDR3 bases: TGTGCCAGCTCACCTGAGTACGAGCAGTACTTC.